This T cell receptor beta chain was recovered during a study of cytomegalovirus exposure and HLA in healthy donors (dated by TCRdb to the late 2010s). Looking at the study overall: A later analysis indicated that the roughly 120 validation repertoires were generated on the platform also employed for the roughly 730 repertoires of the first cohort. The study aimed to test whether cataloging public T cell receptors could reveal signatures of past pathogen exposure. A separate validation cohort of over 95 different subjects was used in addition to the roughly 670-subject first cohort. To predict cytomegalovirus infection status, the study brought together high-throughput TCR immunosequencing, statistical association of individual TCRs with disease status, and machine learning.

What the study reported, not specific to this receptor: In a later analysis, TCRs clustered in the first cohort were found to also tend to co-occur in the roughly 130 validation repertoires, with about 93% of cluster scores above 0. Most TCR sequences were observed very rarely across donors, whereas some public TCRs were present in many individuals. The validation cohort had no HLA typing available for a later analysis, so co-occurrence within that cohort was assessed over all 110 or so repertoires. It was suggested by the authors that the approach could potentially be generalized to other disease states and immunological phenotypes. In the study, approximately 150 TCR beta chains were listed as associated with cytomegalovirus. The classifier was reported to diagnose cytomegalovirus status with high specificity and sensitivity in both the original and validation cohorts. In vitro tests confirmed that a few of the cytomegalovirus-associated TCR beta chains recognize cytomegalovirus antigens.

Comments on this clone: The antigen it binds to is not known. Per-base qualities were not stored, and no clone one base away is much larger.

Receptor libraries were prepared by the immunoSEQ multiplex PCR assay. The authors' analysis ran thus. A statistical classification framework was developed to diagnose cytomegalovirus status using the catalog of TCR beta chain sequences. Entries here come from immuneACCESS through TCRdb and include only in-frame sequences with V and J called. Some clones fail to appear in such tables; in the studies checked, an unresolved V gene covers under half of the shortfall, and the cause of the remainder is unknown. That table is the source of V, J and clone size, and D and trimming were worked out from the DNA. Present in this sample are about 92,000 clones, about 93% of which were seen just once. The ten top clones hold 1.1% of the sample. The germline V gene gives CDR1 as SGHRS and CDR2 as YFSETQ. V and J are trimmed by 3 bases and 1 base, and the gene matches miss 11 bases of the junction. The CDR3 holds 18 amino acids from the cysteine to the phenylalanine. Kept here is only the CDR3 DNA, which spans 54 bases and is read in frame from base 1.

The donors were included in the validation cohort of 120 subjects, a group kept apart from the approximately 690-subject first cohort. The sequence derives from a woman aged 25-40 years in good health and CMV-seropositive. The chain is assembled from TRBV5-1 and TRBJ2-5, with 11 central nucleotides matching TRBD1. Input material: PBMCs. The sequenced DNA: TGCGCCAGCAGCTCCAGGACAGGGGGCATAGCCGCCCAAGAGACCCAGTACTTC. Translated, this is CASSSRTGGIAAQETQYF.